The clone carrying this TCR beta chain came up many times. Its target is unknown. Sample time point: sample taken at primary tumor resection. Whole RNA, isolated from tumor, nontumor lung or frozen PBMC, was sequenced without prior sorting. Patients with untreated early-stage non-small cell lung cancer, numbering approximately 79, were the donors. Germline CDR1 LGHNA, CDR2 YSLEER. Deletions cut 0 bases from V and 4 bases from J, with 12 bases between. The CDR3 is 15 amino acids. This sample was included in a study of spatial heterogeneity in lung cancer. About the research overall: The average appearance count of each unique TCR and UMI combination in raw reads was more than 9.5.

Study-wide findings and caveats: Ubiquitous, expanded tumor-derived TCRs were more frequently observed in blood at resection than at follow-up.

MiXCR, applied by TCRdb to the 5' RACE reads, yields one record per CDR3 protein. The sample holds about 95,000 distinct CDR3 sequences; roughly 8.7% are singletons and the top ten take 6.9%. The receptor's source is a male donor with early-stage non-small cell lung cancer. The rearrangement joins TRBV4-3 to TRBJ1-1; D is unclear. Sequencing was performed on PBMCs, taken at surgery. Written as DNA, the CDR3 is TGCGCCAGCAGCCAAGATGGGGTGGGCGGCACTGAAGCTTTCTTT. This encodes CASSQDGVGGTEAFF.